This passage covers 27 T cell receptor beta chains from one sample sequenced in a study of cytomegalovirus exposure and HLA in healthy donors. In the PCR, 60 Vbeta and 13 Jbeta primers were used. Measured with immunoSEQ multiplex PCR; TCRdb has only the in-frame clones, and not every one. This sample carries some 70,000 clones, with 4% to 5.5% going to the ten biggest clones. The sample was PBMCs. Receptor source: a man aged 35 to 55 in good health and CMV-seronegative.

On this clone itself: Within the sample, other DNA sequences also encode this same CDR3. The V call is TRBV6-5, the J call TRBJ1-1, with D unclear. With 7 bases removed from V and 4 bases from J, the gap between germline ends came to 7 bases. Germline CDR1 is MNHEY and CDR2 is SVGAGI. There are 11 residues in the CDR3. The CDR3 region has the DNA TGTGCCAGCATTGGGCGCACTGAAGCTTTCTTT. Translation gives CASIGRTEAFF.

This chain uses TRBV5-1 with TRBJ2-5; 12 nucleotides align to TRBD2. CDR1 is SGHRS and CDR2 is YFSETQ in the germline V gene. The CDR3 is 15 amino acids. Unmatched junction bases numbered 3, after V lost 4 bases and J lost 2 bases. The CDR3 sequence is CASSLLAGGQETQYF. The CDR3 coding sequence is TGCGCCAGCAGCCTACTAGCGGGGGGACAAGAGACCCAGTACTTC.

CDR3 DNA sequence: TGCGCCAGCAGCTTCGGGACAGAACTCTCTGGGGCCAACGTCCTGACTTTC. The encoded protein is CASSFGTELSGANVLTF. This chain links TRBV5-1 with TRBJ2-6; 7 bases line up with TRBD1. Germline trimming cut 2 bases from V and 0 bases from J; bases unmatched to any gene: 5. The CDR3 covers 17 residues. Germline-derived CDR1 and CDR2 are SGHRS and YFSETQ.

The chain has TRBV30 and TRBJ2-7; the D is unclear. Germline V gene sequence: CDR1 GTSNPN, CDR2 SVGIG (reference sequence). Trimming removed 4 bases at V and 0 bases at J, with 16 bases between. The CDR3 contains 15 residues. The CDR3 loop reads CAWKEYSKLSYEQYF. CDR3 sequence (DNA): TGTGCCTGGAAAGAATACAGTAAACTCTCCTACGAGCAGTACTTC. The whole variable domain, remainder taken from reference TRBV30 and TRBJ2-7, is SQTIHQWPATLVQPVGSPLSLECTVEGTSNPNLYWYRQAAGRGLQLLFYSVGIGQISSEVPQNLSASRPQDRQFILSSKKLLLSDSGFYLCAWKEYSKLSYEQYFGPGTRLTVT.

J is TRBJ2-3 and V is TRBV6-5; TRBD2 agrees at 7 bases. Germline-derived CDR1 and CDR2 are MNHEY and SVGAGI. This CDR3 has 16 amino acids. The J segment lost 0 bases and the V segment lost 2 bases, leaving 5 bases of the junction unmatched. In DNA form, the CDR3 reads TGTGCCAGCAGTTACAGAGCGGGAACTAGCACAGATACGCAGTATTTT. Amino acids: CASSYRAGTSTDTQYF.

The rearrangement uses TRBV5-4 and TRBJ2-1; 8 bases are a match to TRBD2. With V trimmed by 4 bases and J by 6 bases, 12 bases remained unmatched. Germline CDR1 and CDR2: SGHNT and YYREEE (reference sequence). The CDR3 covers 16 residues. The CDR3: CASSGRGLVGVNEQFF. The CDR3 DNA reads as TGTGCCAGCAGCGGCCGGGGACTAGTAGGTGTCAATGAGCAGTTCTTC.

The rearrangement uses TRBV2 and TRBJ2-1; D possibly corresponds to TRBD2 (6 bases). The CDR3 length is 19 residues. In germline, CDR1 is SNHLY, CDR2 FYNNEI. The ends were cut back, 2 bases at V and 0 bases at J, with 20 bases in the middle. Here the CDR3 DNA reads TGTGCCAGCAGTGAACGAGGTGCGGGGCTGGGGAGCTCCTACAATGAGCAGTTCTTC. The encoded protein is CASSERGAGLGSSYNEQFF.

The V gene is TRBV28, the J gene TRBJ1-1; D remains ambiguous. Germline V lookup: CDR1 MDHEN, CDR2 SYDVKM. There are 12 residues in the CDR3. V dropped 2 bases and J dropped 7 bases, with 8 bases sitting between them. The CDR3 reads CASSLVGREAFF. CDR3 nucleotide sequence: TGTGCCAGCAGTTTAGTTGGGCGTGAAGCTTTCTTT.

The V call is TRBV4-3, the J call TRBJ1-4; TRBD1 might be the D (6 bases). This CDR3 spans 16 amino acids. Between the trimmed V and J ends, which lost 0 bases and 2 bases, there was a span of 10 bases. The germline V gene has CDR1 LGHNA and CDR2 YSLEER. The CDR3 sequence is CASSQDRGTTNEKLFF. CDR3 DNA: TGCGCCAGCAGCCAAGACAGGGGTACTACTAATGAAAAACTGTTTTTT.

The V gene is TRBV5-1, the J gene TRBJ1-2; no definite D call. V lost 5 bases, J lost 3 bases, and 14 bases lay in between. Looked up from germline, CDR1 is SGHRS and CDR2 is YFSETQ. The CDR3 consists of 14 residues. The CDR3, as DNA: TGCGCCAGCAGTTTAAGAGGAGTAGACTATGGCTACACCTTC. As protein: CASSLRGVDYGYTF.

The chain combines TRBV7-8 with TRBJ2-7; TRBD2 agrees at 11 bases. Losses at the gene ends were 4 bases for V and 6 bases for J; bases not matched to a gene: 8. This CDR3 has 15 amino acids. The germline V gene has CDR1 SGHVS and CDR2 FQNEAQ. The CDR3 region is CASSSHLAGGPEQYF. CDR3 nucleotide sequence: TGTGCCAGCAGCTCCCACTTAGCGGGAGGGCCCGAGCAGTACTTC.

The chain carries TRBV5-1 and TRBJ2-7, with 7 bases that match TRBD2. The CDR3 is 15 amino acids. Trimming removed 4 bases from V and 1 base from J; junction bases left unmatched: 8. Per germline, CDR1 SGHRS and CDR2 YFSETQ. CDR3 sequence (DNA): TGCGCCAGCAGCGCCGCCCAGGGAGGGTCCTACGAGCAGTACTTC. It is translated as CASSAAQGGSYEQYF.

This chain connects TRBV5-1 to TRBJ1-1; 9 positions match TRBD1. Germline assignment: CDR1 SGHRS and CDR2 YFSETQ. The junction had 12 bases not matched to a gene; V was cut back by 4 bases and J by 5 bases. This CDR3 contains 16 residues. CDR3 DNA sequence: TGCGCCAGCAGCCTAAATACCGGGACAGGGAGTACTGAAGCTTTCTTT. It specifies CASSLNTGTGSTEAFF.

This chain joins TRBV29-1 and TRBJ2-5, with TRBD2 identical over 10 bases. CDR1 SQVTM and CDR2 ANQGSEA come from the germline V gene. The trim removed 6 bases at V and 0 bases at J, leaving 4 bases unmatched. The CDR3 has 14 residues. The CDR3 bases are TGCAGCGTGTGGACTAGCGGCTACCAAGAGACCCAGTACTTC. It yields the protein CSVWTSGYQETQYF. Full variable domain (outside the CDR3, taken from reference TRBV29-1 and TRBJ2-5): SAVISQKPSRDICQRGTSLTIQCQVDSQVTMMFWYRQQPGQSLTLIATANQGSEATYESGFVIDKFPISRPNLTFSTLTVSNMSPEDSSIYLCSVWTSGYQETQYFGPGTRLLVL.

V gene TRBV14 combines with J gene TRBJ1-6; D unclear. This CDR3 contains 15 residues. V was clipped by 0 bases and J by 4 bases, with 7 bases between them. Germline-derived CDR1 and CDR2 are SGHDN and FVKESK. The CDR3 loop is CASSQESGYNSPLHF. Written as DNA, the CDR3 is TGTGCCAGCAGCCAAGAAAGCGGATATAATTCACCCCTCCACTTT.

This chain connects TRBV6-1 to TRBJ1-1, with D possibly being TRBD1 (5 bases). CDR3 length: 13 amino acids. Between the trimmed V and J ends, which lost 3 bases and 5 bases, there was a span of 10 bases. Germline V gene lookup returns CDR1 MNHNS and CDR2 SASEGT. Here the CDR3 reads CASSEEGRTEAFF. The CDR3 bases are TGTGCCAGCAGTGAGGAGGGGCGGACTGAAGCTTTCTTT.

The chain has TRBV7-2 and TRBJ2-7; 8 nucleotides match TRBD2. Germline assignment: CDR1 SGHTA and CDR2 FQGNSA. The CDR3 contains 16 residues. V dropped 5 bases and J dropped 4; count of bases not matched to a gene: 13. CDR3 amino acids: CASSRQGSGGVYEQYF. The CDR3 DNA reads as TGTGCCAGCAGCCGGCAGGGCAGCGGGGGAGTTTACGAGCAGTACTTC.

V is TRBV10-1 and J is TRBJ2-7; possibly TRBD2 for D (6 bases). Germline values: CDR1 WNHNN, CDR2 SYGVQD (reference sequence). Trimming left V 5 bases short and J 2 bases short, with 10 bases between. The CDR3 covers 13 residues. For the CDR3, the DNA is TGCGCCAGCAGTCGGGACTTAGCCTACGAGCAGTACTTC. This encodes CASSRDLAYEQYF.

The CDR3 region is CASGLGERAFF. The CDR3 DNA follows: TGTGCTAGTGGTTTGGGGGAGCGAGCTTTCTTT. The chain combines TRBV12-5 with TRBJ1-1, with unresolved D. Per germline, CDR1 LGHNT and CDR2 FRNRAP. This CDR3 region has 11 residues. V lost 1 base and J lost 10, with 7 bases in between.

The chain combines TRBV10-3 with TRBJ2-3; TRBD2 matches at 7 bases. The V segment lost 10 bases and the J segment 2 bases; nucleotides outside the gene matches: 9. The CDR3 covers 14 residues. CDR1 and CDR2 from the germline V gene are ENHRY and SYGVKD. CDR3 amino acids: CATDPSGYTDTQYF. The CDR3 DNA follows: TGTGCCACCGATCCTAGCGGATACACAGATACGCAGTATTTT.

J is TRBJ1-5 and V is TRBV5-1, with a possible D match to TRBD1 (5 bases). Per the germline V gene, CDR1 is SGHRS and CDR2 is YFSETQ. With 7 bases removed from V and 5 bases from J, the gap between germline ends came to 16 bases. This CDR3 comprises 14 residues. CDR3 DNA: TGCGCCAGCGCGATCGCGGGGGGGGATCAGCCCCAGCATTTT. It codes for CASAIAGGDQPQHF.

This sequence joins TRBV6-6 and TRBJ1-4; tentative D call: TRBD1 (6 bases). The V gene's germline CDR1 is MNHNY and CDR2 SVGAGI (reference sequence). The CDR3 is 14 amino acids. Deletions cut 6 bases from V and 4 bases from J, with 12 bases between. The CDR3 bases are TGTGCCAGCAGAGCAGGGACAAGTAATGAAAAACTGTTTTTT. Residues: CASRAGTSNEKLFF.

CDR3 nucleotides: TGTGCCAGTAGTATGAGTAGGGGAAACTACGAGCAGTACTTC. Translating it yields CASSMSRGNYEQYF. This rearrangement joins TRBV19 to TRBJ2-7, with a weak D call TRBD1 (5 bases). Germline CDR1 reads LNHDA; CDR2 reads SQIVND (reference sequence). V was cut by 3 bases and J by 3 bases, with 12 bases left in between. The CDR3 is 14 amino acids.

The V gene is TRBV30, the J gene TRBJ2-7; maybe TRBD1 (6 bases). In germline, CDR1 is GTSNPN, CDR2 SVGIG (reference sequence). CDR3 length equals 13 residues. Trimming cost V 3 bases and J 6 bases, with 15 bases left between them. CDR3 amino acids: CAWSLGTNGEQYF. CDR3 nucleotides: TGTGCCTGGAGCTTAGGGACAAACGGCGAGCAGTACTTC.

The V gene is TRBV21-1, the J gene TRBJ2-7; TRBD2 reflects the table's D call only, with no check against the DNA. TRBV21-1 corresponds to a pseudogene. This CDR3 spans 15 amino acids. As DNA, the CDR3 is TGTGCCAGCAGCAAAGAAAAACCGGTTTCCTACGAGCAGTACTTC. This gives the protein CASSKEKPVSYEQYF.

CDR3 nucleotides: TGCGCCAGCAGCCAAGTAACCGCAGGGGGACATGGCTACACCTTC. Residues: CASSQVTAGGHGYTF. The chain joins TRBV4-3 to TRBJ1-2; 7 bases are shared with TRBD1. Germline V gene data show CDR1 as LGHNA and CDR2 as YSLEER. This CDR3 is 15 amino acids long. V dropped 1 base and J dropped 6; count of bases not matched to a gene: 8.

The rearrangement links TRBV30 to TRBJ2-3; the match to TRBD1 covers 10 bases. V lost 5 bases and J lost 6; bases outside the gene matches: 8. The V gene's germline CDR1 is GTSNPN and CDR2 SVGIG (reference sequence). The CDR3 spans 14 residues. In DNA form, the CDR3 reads TGTGCCTGGTCGGACAGGGGGATAATCGATACGCAGTATTTT. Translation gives CAWSDRGIIDTQYF.